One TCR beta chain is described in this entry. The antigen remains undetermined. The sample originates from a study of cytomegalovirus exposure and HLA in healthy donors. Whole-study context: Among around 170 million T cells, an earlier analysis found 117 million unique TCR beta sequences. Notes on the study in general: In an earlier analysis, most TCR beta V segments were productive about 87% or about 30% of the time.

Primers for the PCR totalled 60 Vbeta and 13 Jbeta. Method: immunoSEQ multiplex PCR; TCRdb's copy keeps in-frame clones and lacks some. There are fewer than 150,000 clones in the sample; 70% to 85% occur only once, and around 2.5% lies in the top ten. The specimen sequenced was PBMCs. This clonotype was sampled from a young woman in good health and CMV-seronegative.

The CDR3 DNA reads TGTGCCAGCAGTGAAGTCGGCAGGGCCGGTCAGCCCCAGCATTTT. It codes for CASSEVGRAGQPQHF. The chain uses TRBV2 and TRBJ1-5; weak D call: TRBD1 (5 bases). The germline V and J ends were trimmed by 1 base and 6 bases, with 13 bases remaining between them. Germline CDR1 SNHLY, CDR2 FYNNEI. The CDR3 sequence is 15 residues long.